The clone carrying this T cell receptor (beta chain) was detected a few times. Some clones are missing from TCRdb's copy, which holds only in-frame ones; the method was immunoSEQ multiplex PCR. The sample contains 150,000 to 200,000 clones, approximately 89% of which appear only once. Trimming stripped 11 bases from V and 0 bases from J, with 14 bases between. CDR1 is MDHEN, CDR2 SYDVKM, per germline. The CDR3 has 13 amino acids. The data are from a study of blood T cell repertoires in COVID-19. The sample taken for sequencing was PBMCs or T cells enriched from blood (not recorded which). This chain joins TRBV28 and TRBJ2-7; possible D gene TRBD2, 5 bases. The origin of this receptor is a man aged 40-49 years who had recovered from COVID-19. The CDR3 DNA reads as TGTGCCGGGTCGGGATCCCCCTCCTACGAGCAGTACTTC. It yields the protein CAGSGSPSYEQYF.